These 30 T cell receptor beta chains came from one sample sequenced in a study of cytomegalovirus exposure and HLA in healthy donors. Use of 60 Vbeta and 13 Jbeta primers characterized the PCR. TCRdb keeps only in-frame clones here, not all; method: immunoSEQ multiplex PCR. The repertoire consists of some 80,000 clones, with about 79% occurring once and the leading ten covering approximately 5.6%. Input material: PBMCs. These receptor sequences come from a man aged 18 to 30 in good health and CMV-seropositive.

This clone appeared a single time. This chain links TRBV7-9 with TRBJ2-2; D is possibly TRBD2 (5 bases). The germline V gene has CDR1 SEHNR and CDR2 FQNEAQ (reference sequence). V gave up 5 bases and J gave up 10 bases, with 14 bases separating them. This CDR3 is built from 13 residues. CDR3 region: CASSPPGLEELFF. Here the CDR3 DNA reads TGTGCCAGCAGCCCCCCAGGACTCGAGGAGCTGTTTTTT.

The chain couples TRBV6-5 to TRBJ1-5; a possible D gene is TRBD1 (5 bases). This CDR3 spans 15 amino acids. The germline V gene encodes CDR1 MNHEY and CDR2 SVGAGI. V lost 0 bases, J lost 3 bases, and 9 bases lay in between. CDR3 DNA sequence: TGTGCCAGCAGTTACTCGGGGGGGAACAATCAGCCCCAGCATTTT. Translation gives CASSYSGGNNQPQHF.

This clone is a singleton in its sample. For the CDR3, the DNA is TGTGCCAGCAGCCACGGGACAGTTTACGAGCAGTACTTC. It encodes CASSHGTVYEQYF. V is TRBV14 and J is TRBJ2-7; 7 nucleotides line up with TRBD1. Germline CDR1 and CDR2: SGHDN and FVKESK. J gave up 4 bases and V 3 bases, and 3 bases lay outside the gene matches. CDR3 length: 13 amino acids.

Concerning this clone: The identical CDR3 is also encoded by other nucleotide sequences in the sample. V is TRBV5-1 and J is TRBJ2-5, with unresolved D. CDR1 is SGHRS, CDR2 YFSETQ, per germline. CDR3 size: 12 residues. Trimming cost V 0 bases and J 5 bases, with 5 bases left between them. The CDR3 region is CASSLGRETQYF. The CDR3 DNA sequence: TGCGCCAGCAGCTTGGGCAGGGAGACCCAGTACTTC.

The chain employs TRBV7-3 and TRBJ2-7; D ambiguous. The germline CDR1 and CDR2 sequences are SGHTA and FQGTGA. The CDR3 runs to 15 residues. The germline V and J ends were trimmed by 3 bases and 0 bases, with 12 bases remaining between them. The CDR3 coding sequence is TGTGCCAGCAGCTTCGGGTCCTTGAGCTCCTACGAGCAGTACTTC. Translation gives CASSFGSLSSYEQYF.

The chain joins TRBV6-5 to TRBJ1-4, with 7 bases lining up with TRBD1. This CDR3 region has 15 residues. J lost 7 bases, V lost 1 base, and 6 bases had no gene match. Germline V lookup: CDR1 MNHEY, CDR2 SVGAGI. The CDR3 loop is CASSYFQGGGEKLFF. CDR3 in DNA: TGTGCCAGCAGTTACTTCCAGGGGGGAGGTGAAAAACTGTTTTTT.

This chain links TRBV5-6 with TRBJ1-2, with TRBD1 identical over 7 bases. Germline V gene data show CDR1 as SGHDT and CDR2 as YYEEEE. The junction had 3 bases not matched to a gene; V was cut back by 4 bases and J by 0 bases. The CDR3 has 14 residues. The DNA for the CDR3 is TGTGCCAGCAGCCGGGACAGAACTAACTATGGCTACACCTTC. Its translation: CASSRDRTNYGYTF.

The chain is built from TRBV10-3 and TRBJ2-5; the match to TRBD1 covers 7 bases. This CDR3 is 15 amino acids long. The V segment lost 5 bases and the J segment 1 base; nucleotides outside the gene matches: 7. The germline V gene encodes CDR1 ENHRY and CDR2 SYGVKD. CDR3 DNA: TGTGCCATCAGTTCCGGGACAGAGTTCCAAGAGACCCAGTACTTC. This sequence encodes CAISSGTEFQETQYF.

The chain uses TRBV5-1 and TRBJ2-7; 7 bases match TRBD1. This CDR3 contains 15 residues. CDR1 is SGHRS, CDR2 YFSETQ, per germline. V dropped 3 bases and J dropped 7; count of bases not matched to a gene: 13. The CDR3 bases are TGCGCCAGCAGCTCCCTGACAGGGATTACGATGGAGCAGTACTTC. It yields the protein CASSSLTGITMEQYF.

This sequence joins TRBV27 and TRBJ1-1; the D gene is possibly TRBD1 (5 bases). Germline loops: CDR1 MNHEY, CDR2 SMNVEV (reference sequence). The CDR3 is 14 amino acids. Trimming took 3 bases from V and 7 from J, leaving 15 bases between them. The CDR3, as DNA: TGTGCCAGCAGTTTCTACGGCGGGGCCGATGAAGCTTTCTTT. Translating it yields CASSFYGGADEAFF.

V usage is TRBV7-9 and J usage is TRBJ2-1; the match to TRBD2 covers 7 bases. The V and J ends lost 4 bases and 1 base, in that order; junction bases with no gene match: 10. Germline lookup yields CDR1 SEHNR and CDR2 FQNEAQ (reference sequence). The CDR3 sequence is 17 residues long. The CDR3 sequence is CASSSLTSEPSYNEQFF. The CDR3 coding sequence is TGTGCCAGCAGCTCCCTTACTAGCGAACCGTCCTACAATGAGCAGTTCTTC.

The chain combines TRBV2 with TRBJ2-3; 11 bases match TRBD2. This CDR3 is 19 amino acids long. J was trimmed by 0 bases and V by 4 bases; bases with no gene match: 12. CDR1 SNHLY and CDR2 FYNNEI come from the germline V gene. The chain's CDR3 is CASSVPGTSGATSTDTQYF. The CDR3 DNA sequence: TGTGCCAGCAGTGTACCCGGGACTAGCGGAGCGACTAGCACAGATACGCAGTATTTT.

This chain joins TRBV7-9 and TRBJ2-7, with TRBD2 matching over 10 bases. V gave up 5 bases and J gave up 0 bases; unmatched junction bases: 4. Germline lookup yields CDR1 SEHNR and CDR2 FQNEAQ (reference sequence). This CDR3 contains 15 residues. The CDR3 region has the DNA TGTGCCAGCAGCCCACGGACTAGCGGCTCCTACGAGCAGTACTTC. Its translation is CASSPRTSGSYEQYF.

The rearrangement uses TRBV27 and TRBJ2-3, with a tentative D call TRBD2 (5 bases). The V and J ends lost 5 bases and 5 bases respectively, with 8 bases between them. Germline V gives CDR1 MNHEY, CDR2 SMNVEV (reference sequence). The CDR3 runs 12 residues. The CDR3 region is CASSPGLDTQYF. DNA of the CDR3: TGTGCCAGCAGTCCAGGACTAGATACGCAGTATTTT.

The V gene is TRBV19, the J gene TRBJ1-2, with 7 bases matching TRBD1. The germline gives CDR1 LNHDA, CDR2 SQIVND (reference sequence). V trimming: 6 bases; J trimming: 5 bases; junction bases outside the gene matches: 9. This CDR3 is built from 14 residues. For the CDR3, the DNA is TGTGCCAGTAGGCCGAACAGGGGTTATTATGGCTACACCTTC. It translates to CASRPNRGYYGYTF. Full variable domain (missing parts from reference TRBV19 and TRBJ1-2): DGGITQSPKYLFRKEGQNVTLSCEQNLNHDAMYWYRQDPGQGLRLIYYSQIVNDFQKGDIAEGYSVSREKKESFPLTVTSAQKNPTAFYLCASRPNRGYYGYTFGSGTRLTVV.

This rearrangement joins TRBV9 to TRBJ1-2; D may be TRBD1 (6 bases). The germline V gene has CDR1 SGDLS and CDR2 YYNGEE. V lost 3 bases and J 1 base, leaving 13 bases between the germline ends. The CDR3 length is 15 residues. The CDR3 region has the DNA TGTGCCAGCAGCGCGCTGGACAGTTTTAACTATGGCTACACCTTC. Amino acids: CASSALDSFNYGYTF.

This chain uses TRBV6-1 with TRBJ2-2; no clear D gene. This CDR3 contains 14 residues. V was clipped by 9 bases and J by 0 bases, with 11 bases between them. Germline CDR1 is MNHNS and CDR2 is SASEGT. The CDR3 region has the DNA TGTGCCAGTCGTGTAAGCACGAACACCGGGGAGCTGTTTTTT. Translation gives CASRVSTNTGELFF.

CDR3 DNA: TGTGCCAGTACCTATCCGACTAGCGGGAGATATGAGCAGTTCTTC. Its protein product is CASTYPTSGRYEQFF. This chain links TRBV19 with TRBJ2-1, with 12 bases matching TRBD2. CDR3 length: 15 amino acids. In germline, CDR1 is LNHDA, CDR2 SQIVND (reference sequence). The junction had 9 bases not matched to a gene; V was cut back by 7 bases and J by 8 bases.

This clone was counted a few times. The J gene is TRBJ1-2, the V gene TRBV10-2; D is unresolved. Trimming left V 2 bases short and J 5 bases short, with 12 bases between. Germline lookup yields CDR1 WSHSY and CDR2 SAAADI. The CDR3 spans 14 residues. This chain's CDR3 is CASSEVTDLYGYTF. As DNA, the CDR3 is TGCGCCAGCAGTGAGGTAACAGATCTATATGGCTACACCTTC.

For the CDR3, the DNA is TGTGCCAGCAGCTTAAGTGCGGATTCGCCCCAGCATTTT. Protein: CASSLSADSPQHF. The chain carries TRBV7-9 and TRBJ1-5, with no clear D. CDR3 length: 13 amino acids. The V end lost 2 bases, the J end lost 9 bases, and 11 bases lay between the germline ends. The germline gives CDR1 SEHNR, CDR2 FQNEAQ (reference sequence).

To note about this clone: An end of the junction does not agree with germline; a read error may underlie this. This sequence joins TRBV7-7 and TRBJ2-6; no firm D call. The CDR3 consists of 16 residues. Germline V gene data show CDR1 as SSHAT and CDR2 as FNYEAQ (reference sequence). Here the CDR3 reads CASSRGLTSGANVLTF. DNA for the CDR3: TGTGCTAGCAGCCGAGGTCTAACCTCTGGGGCCAACGTCCTGACTTTC.

The V call is TRBV6-1, the J call TRBJ2-7; perhaps TRBD1 as D (5 bases). The length of the CDR3 is 12 residues. Germline assignment: CDR1 MNHNS and CDR2 SASEGT. V lost 11 bases, J lost 6 bases, and 17 bases lay in between. The CDR3, as DNA: TGTGCCGTTCGACAGTCTCCTATCGAGCAGTACTTC. Protein product: CAVRQSPIEQYF.

The V gene is TRBV21-1, the J gene TRBJ1-5; TRBD1, the D gene given by the table, was not confirmed from the DNA. TRBV21-1 is recorded as a pseudogene. The length of the CDR3 is 22 residues. The CDR3 bases are TGTGCCAGCAGCAAAGGGGACAGGGGGCGCGGGGCAGTAGAATATAGCAATCAGCCCCAGCATTTT. This translates into CASSKGDRGRGAVEYSNQPQHF.

This clone was counted a few times. The V and J genes are TRBV6-5 and TRBJ1-1, with TRBD1 as a possible D gene (6 bases). CDR1 is MNHEY and CDR2 is SVGAGI in the germline V gene. V lost 3 bases, J lost 1 base, and 15 bases lay in between. CDR3 size: 16 residues. CDR3 sequence: CASSYFRGGKNTEAFF. CDR3 coding DNA: TGTGCCAGCAGTTATTTTAGGGGGGGCAAGAACACTGAAGCTTTCTTT.

This clone was recorded a few times. The V gene is TRBV5-8, the J gene TRBJ1-2, with 9 bases fitting TRBD1. Germline CDR1 and CDR2: SGHTS and YDEGEE. With 5 bases clipped from V and 8 bases from J, the junction kept 7 bases outside the gene matches. CDR3 length equals 13 residues. The CDR3 reads CASRSPGQGGYTF. In DNA, the CDR3 is TGTGCCAGCAGGTCTCCGGGACAGGGAGGCTACACCTTC.

J is TRBJ2-5 and V is TRBV9; D is perhaps TRBD2 (5 bases). CDR1 SGDLS and CDR2 YYNGEE come from the germline V gene. The CDR3 spans 14 residues. Trimming shortened V by 4 bases and J by 5 bases, and 15 bases separated the two germline ends. The DNA of the CDR3 is TGTGCCAGCAGCCCCCCCGGACTGGGGGAGACCCAGTACTTC. Amino acid sequence: CASSPPGLGETQYF.

The V gene is TRBV7-6, the J gene TRBJ2-7; 7 bases line up with TRBD1. The germline V gene encodes CDR1 SGHVS and CDR2 FNYEAQ. The ends lost 3 bases at V and 0 bases at J; junction bases unmatched: 11. This CDR3 contains 17 residues. CDR3 DNA sequence: TGTGCCAGCAGCTTGATCTCCGGGACAGTTAGCTCCTACGAGCAGTACTTC. Translation: CASSLISGTVSSYEQYF.

The chain combines TRBV4-1 with TRBJ2-2; 10 bases line up with TRBD2. Germline V gene data show CDR1 as MGHRA and CDR2 as YSYEKL. V lost 3 bases and J lost 5; bases outside the gene matches: 9. This CDR3 spans 17 amino acids. The CDR3 reads CASSQASLAGDTGELFF. Here the CDR3 DNA reads TGCGCCAGCAGCCAGGCCTCTCTAGCGGGAGATACCGGGGAGCTGTTTTTT.

This clone was recorded once. The V gene is TRBV7-9, the J gene TRBJ1-1; no reliable D call. Trimming pared 3 bases from V and 5 bases from J, leaving 10 bases between. The CDR3 sequence is 13 residues long. Germline CDR1 SEHNR, CDR2 FQNEAQ (reference sequence). CDR3: CASSLAEATEAFF. As DNA, the CDR3 is TGTGCCAGCAGCTTGGCTGAAGCGACTGAAGCTTTCTTT.

This chain links TRBV7-2 with TRBJ2-7; D is ambiguous. The CDR3 loop spans 13 amino acids. Germline assignment: CDR1 SGHTA and CDR2 FQGNSA. The V and J ends lost 2 bases and 6 bases respectively, with 11 bases between them. CDR3 DNA sequence: TGTGCCAGCAGCTTACCGCCTGAGCGCGAGCAGTACTTC. This translates into CASSLPPEREQYF.